The present T cell receptor (beta chain) was sequenced within a study of T cell responses to AZD1222 COVID-19 vaccine. About this clone: What it binds is unknown.

This CDR3 region has 15 residues. Germline loops: CDR1 LNHDA, CDR2 SQIVND (reference sequence). With 6 bases removed from V and 2 bases from J, the gap between germline ends came to 14 bases. Notes on the study in general: Mostly white British, mostly female donors; authors suggested clonal diversity may be underestimated.

Repertoires were generated with immunoSEQ multiplex PCR, while TCRdb's copy carries only in-frame clones and drops some. The sample has 150,000 to 200,000 clones; about 89% are singletons. Researchers grouped second doses given at about 4 or about 12 weeks into one pool. The chain joins TRBV19 to TRBJ1-3, with no clear D. This sample comprised peripheral blood, obtained 28 days after the second AZD1222 dose. This receptor was taken from an adult who received the AZD1222 COVID-19 vaccine. The CDR3 DNA reads as TGTGCCAGTAGGGACGGGCTCCAAACTGGAAACACCATATATTTT. Its translation is CASRDGLQTGNTIYF.